Listed here are 19 T cell receptor beta chains from one sample, sequenced in a study of T cells in Graves' hyperthyroidism and ophthalmopathy. What was amplified from RNA transcripts were TCR beta CDR3 regions. A set of HTBI primers served as the primers for a first-round RT-PCR of the TCR CDR3. MiXCR, applied by TCRdb to the multiplex PCR reads, yields one record per CDR3 protein. The sample comprises under 800,000 distinct CDR3 sequences, approximately 14% of which are singletons, and 10% to 13% rests with the top ten. The sequencing input was blood. The receptors were sampled from a woman between 18 and 29 years old with Graves' hyperthyroidism.

Comments on this clonotype: A read error may explain this, as a much larger clone is one base away. The V call is TRBV30, the J call TRBJ1-4, with unresolved D. CDR1 GTSNPN and CDR2 SVGIG come from the germline V gene (reference sequence). The CDR3 covers 15 residues. V was trimmed by 3 bases and J by 1 base, leaving 12 bases between them. DNA for the CDR3: TGTGCCTGGAGAGTTACCACGGGAACTAATGAAAAACTGTTTTTT. Protein sequence: CAWRVTTGTNEKLFF.

In its sample, this clonotype was seen many times. The chain joins TRBV28 to TRBJ2-7; TRBD1 agrees at 8 bases. Germline CDR1 and CDR2: MDHEN and SYDVKM. V was clipped by 5 bases and J by 4 bases; unmatched bases: 7. CDR3 length: 14 amino acids. This CDR3 is CASSPGQALYEQYF. Here the CDR3 DNA reads TGTGCCAGCAGTCCGGGACAGGCGCTTTACGAGCAGTACTTC.

Notes on this clonotype: One base away lies a much larger clone, so this may be a sequencing read error. The rearrangement joins TRBV6-1 to TRBJ1-3, with D perhaps TRBD1 (5 bases). Germline loops: CDR1 MNHNS, CDR2 SASEGT. The length of the CDR3 is 17 residues. The CDR3 loop reads CASSPPQDPSSGDTIYF. CDR3 DNA sequence: TGTGCCAGCAGTCCCCCACAGGACCCGAGCTCTGGAGACACCATATATTTT.

This clonotype was detected once. This chain links TRBV6-1 with TRBJ1-2, with D unclear. The CDR3 covers 14 residues. Germline-derived CDR1 and CDR2 are MNHNS and SASEGT. The V end lost 6 bases, the J end lost 5 bases, and 16 bases lay between the germline ends. This CDR3 reads CASSNRLSGYGYTF. The CDR3 DNA reads as TGTGCCAGCAGCAACCGACTTTCGGGATATGGCTACACCTTC.

In its sample, this clonotype was seen many times. The genes are TRBV11-2 and TRBJ2-3; 10 bases line up with TRBD2. Germline lookup yields CDR1 SGHAT and CDR2 FQNNGV. Unmatched junction bases numbered 5, after V lost 0 bases and J lost 5 bases. The length of the CDR3 is 16 residues. The CDR3 bases are TGTGCCAGCAGCTTAGAGAGCGGGAGGGCCGAAGATACGCAGTATTTT. Translation gives CASSLESGRAEDTQYF.

This clonotype was counted many times. This chain joins TRBV20-1 and TRBJ2-1; possible D gene TRBD1, 6 bases. This CDR3 is built from 17 residues. Trimming left V 6 bases short and J 2 bases short, with 23 bases between. Germline V lookup: CDR1 DFQATT, CDR2 SNEGSKA (reference sequence). The CDR3, as DNA: TGCAGTGCCCCCTCCCCCGGACAGCCGATGACCTACAATGAGCAGTTCTTC. Translated, it gives CSAPSPGQPMTYNEQFF.

This clonotype appeared a few times. The chain employs TRBV9 and TRBJ1-2; 7 positions agree with TRBD1. This CDR3 has 14 residues. Germline V gene lookup returns CDR1 SGDLS and CDR2 YYNGEE. The ends lost 0 bases at V and 6 bases at J; junction bases unmatched: 5. The CDR3 is CASSVGSRGDGYTF. In nucleotides, the CDR3 is TGTGCCAGCAGCGTAGGGTCCAGGGGGGATGGCTACACCTTC.

The sample holds many counts of this clonotype. The CDR3 reads CASSDRPFYEQYF. For the CDR3, the DNA is TGTGCCAGCAGTGACCGGCCATTCTACGAGCAGTACTTC. The J gene is TRBJ2-7, the V gene TRBV2; D is ambiguous. Per germline, CDR1 SNHLY and CDR2 FYNNEI. This CDR3 is built from 13 residues. V was clipped by 3 bases and J by 3 bases, with 9 bases between them. The full variable domain, in which reference TRBV2 and TRBJ2-7 provide the parts outside the CDR3, is EPEVTQTPSHQVTQMGQEVILRCVPISNHLYFYWYRQILGQKVEFLVSFYNNEISEKSEIFDDQFSVERPDGSNFTLKIRSTKLEDSAMYFCASSDRPFYEQYFGPGTRLTVT.

The CDR3 reads CASSLSGSTFYEQYF. CDR3 sequence (DNA): TGCGCCAGCAGCTTGAGCGGGAGTACTTTCTACGAGCAGTACTTC. V usage is TRBV5-1 and J usage is TRBJ2-7; TRBD2 matches 8 bases. The V gene end was trimmed by 1 base and the J gene end by 3 bases; junction bases not matched to a gene: 6. This CDR3 is built from 15 residues. Germline V gene lookup returns CDR1 SGHRS and CDR2 YFSETQ.

This clonotype was picked up a small number of times. The chain recombines TRBV7-2 with TRBJ2-1; possibly TRBD1 for D (6 bases). Germline V lookup: CDR1 SGHTA, CDR2 FQGNSA. CDR3 length: 16 amino acids. With 3 bases removed from V and 7 bases from J, the gap between germline ends came to 19 bases. The DNA for the CDR3 is TGTGCCAGCAGCTTCATCTCCGGACAGTCGGGTAATGAGCAGTTCTTC. It encodes CASSFISGQSGNEQFF.

This clonotype was seen repeatedly, ten times or more. CDR3 residues: CASSSPGLAGVNNEQFF. CDR3 nucleotide sequence: TGTGCCAGCAGCTCGCCGGGACTAGCGGGAGTTAACAATGAGCAGTTCTTC. The V gene is TRBV7-3, the J gene TRBJ2-1; TRBD2 aligns across 14 bases. J was trimmed by 5 bases and V by 4 bases; bases with no gene match: 7. The CDR3 spans 17 residues. Germline loops: CDR1 SGHTA, CDR2 FQGTGA.

The chain has TRBV7-2 and TRBJ2-1; D unclear. The CDR3 is 15 amino acids. Germline CDR1 reads SGHTA; CDR2 reads FQGNSA. V was pared by 3 bases and J by 3 bases, with 12 bases between. The CDR3 region has the DNA TGTGCCAGCAGCTTGCCGGAGTCCTTCTACAATGAGCAGTTCTTC. It codes for CASSLPESFYNEQFF.

This clonotype was detected ten times or more. The CDR3 spells CASGGFSYEQYF. The CDR3 region has the DNA TGTGCCAGCGGGGGGTTCTCCTACGAGCAGTACTTC. The chain couples TRBV6-1 to TRBJ2-7; possibly TRBD2 for D (6 bases). The CDR3 extends over 12 amino acids. Per germline, CDR1 MNHNS and CDR2 SASEGT. Trimming removed 8 bases at V and 0 bases at J, with 8 bases between.

This clonotype occurred many times. This chain joins TRBV20-1 and TRBJ2-7; perhaps TRBD1 as D (6 bases). The germline V gene encodes CDR1 DFQATT and CDR2 SNEGSKA (reference sequence). The germline V and J ends were trimmed by 2 bases and 0 bases, with 8 bases remaining between them. The CDR3 consists of 13 residues. The CDR3 DNA follows: TGCAGTGCTAGATGGGACAACTCCTACGAGCAGTACTTC. Residues: CSARWDNSYEQYF.

In regard to this clonotype: A read error may be the cause here, since a much bigger clone is one base away. The chain joins TRBV18 to TRBJ1-1; D not certain. From germline, CDR1 is KGHSH and CDR2 LQKENI. The length of the CDR3 is 12 residues. The CDR3 reads CASFRVNTEALF. The DNA of the CDR3 is TGTGCCAGCTTCAGAGTGAACACTGAAGCTCTCTTT.

The genes are TRBV5-1 and TRBJ2-3, with a weak D call TRBD2 (5 bases). Germline-derived CDR1 and CDR2 are SGHRS and YFSETQ. Deletions cut 0 bases from V and 5 bases from J, with 13 bases between. This CDR3 has 15 amino acids. The CDR3 protein is CASSLGARGVDTQYF. Here the CDR3 DNA reads TGCGCCAGCAGCTTGGGGGCCCGGGGAGTAGATACGCAGTATTTT.

J is TRBJ2-5 and V is TRBV18; D unclear. The ends were cut back, 3 bases at V and 2 bases at J, with 13 bases in the middle. CDR1 and CDR2 (germline): KGHSH, LQKENI. The CDR3 is 15 residues long. The CDR3 bases are TGTGCCAGCTCACCGTTTTCCATTATTCAAGAGACCCAGTACTTC. As protein: CASSPFSIIQETQYF.

This clonotype was seen a handful of times. V gene TRBV2 combines with J gene TRBJ2-3; 13 bases match TRBD2. The CDR3 is 15 amino acids. From germline, CDR1 is SNHLY and CDR2 FYNNEI. Trimming removed 5 bases from V and 6 bases from J; junction bases left unmatched: 5. The CDR3 loop is CASSTTSGRHDTQYF. DNA for the CDR3: TGTGCCAGCAGTACGACTAGCGGGAGGCACGATACGCAGTATTTT. The full variable domain, with the rest looked up from reference TRBV2 and TRBJ2-3, is EPEVTQTPSHQVTQMGQEVILRCVPISNHLYFYWYRQILGQKVEFLVSFYNNEISEKSEIFDDQFSVERPDGSNFTLKIRSTKLEDSAMYFCASSTTSGRHDTQYFGPGTRLTVL.

On this clonotype itself: A clone one base away is much larger, so this may be a read error. The CDR3 sequence is CAWIRLAPTYEQFF. In DNA, the CDR3 is TGTGCCTGGATCCGGCTAGCGCCTACCTACGAGCAGTTCTTC. V gene TRBV30 combines with J gene TRBJ2-7, with a possible D match to TRBD2 (6 bases). The end of the DNA fits TRBJ2-1 better, so the J call may be wrong. From germline, CDR1 is GTSNPN and CDR2 SVGIG (reference sequence). The CDR3 length is 14 residues.